The source of this T cell receptor (beta chain) is a study of T cell responses to AZD1222 COVID-19 vaccine. Study outcomes and limitations: Targeting of unmutated variant regions was reportedly seen in nearly half of spike-specific TCRs. Repertoire sampling happened only post peak T cell response.

Concerning this clone itself: The antigen is not known.

The germline CDR1 and CDR2 sequences are LNHNV and YYDKDF (reference sequence). Trimming took off 0 bases at V and 8 bases at J, with 7 bases between the two ends. This CDR3 contains 12 residues. Sequencing was performed with immunoSEQ multiplex PCR; in TCRdb, only in-frame clones are kept and a portion is missing. Of over 150,000 clones in the sample, about 83% are singletons; the top ten hold approximately 0.97%. This material consisted of peripheral blood, taken 28 days after the second AZD1222 dose. This chain uses TRBV15 with TRBJ1-1; D is unresolved. This TCR was sampled from an adult who received the AZD1222 COVID-19 vaccine. The CDR3 coding sequence is TGTGCCACCAGCAGAGATATAGGGGAAGCTTTCTTT. Protein sequence: CATSRDIGEAFF.